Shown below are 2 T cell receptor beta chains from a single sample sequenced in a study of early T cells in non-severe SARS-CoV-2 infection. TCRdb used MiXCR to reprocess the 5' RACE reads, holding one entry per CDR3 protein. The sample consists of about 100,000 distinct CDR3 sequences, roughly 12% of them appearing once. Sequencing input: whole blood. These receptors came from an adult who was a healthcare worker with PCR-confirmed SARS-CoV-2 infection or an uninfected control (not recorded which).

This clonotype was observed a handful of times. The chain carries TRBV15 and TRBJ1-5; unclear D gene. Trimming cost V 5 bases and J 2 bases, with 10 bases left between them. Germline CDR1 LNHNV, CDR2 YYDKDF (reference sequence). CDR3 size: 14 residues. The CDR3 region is CATSEGHGNQPQHF. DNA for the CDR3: TGTGCCACCAGCGAAGGCCATGGCAATCAGCCCCAGCATTTT.

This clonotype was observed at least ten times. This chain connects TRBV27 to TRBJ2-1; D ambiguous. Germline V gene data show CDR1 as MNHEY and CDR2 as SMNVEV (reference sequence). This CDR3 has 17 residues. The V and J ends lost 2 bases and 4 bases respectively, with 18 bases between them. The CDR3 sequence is CASSLNFQLSLYNEQFF. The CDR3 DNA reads TGTGCCAGCAGTTTAAACTTCCAGCTCTCTTTGTACAATGAGCAGTTCTTC.